This entry lists 14 T cell receptor beta chains sequenced from one sample in a study of metastatic and nonmetastatic thyroid tumors. TCRdb reprocessed the PCR reads via MiXCR. The sample holds some 13,000 clones, 20% to 30% seen once. Prior to thyroid surgery, none of the patients had received any treatment. The sequenced sample consisted of tumor tissue. These receptors all stem from a female donor with papillary thyroid cancer or a benign thyroid nodule (not recorded which). Some clones in this sample may be carry-over from other donors' samples.

This clone was recorded at least ten times. It may be a read error: a sequence one base away is much more abundant. The chain recombines TRBV24-1 with TRBJ2-7; 8 nucleotides align to TRBD2. The V and J ends lost 5 bases and 4 bases, in that order; junction bases with no gene match: 9. The CDR3 is 15 amino acids. CDR1 and CDR2 from the germline V gene are KGHDR and SFDVKD. The CDR3 loop is CATSGSGTREYEQYF. The CDR3 region has the DNA TGTGCCACCAGTGGATCCGGGACTAGAGAATACGAGCAGTACTTC.

About this clone itself: One end of the junction varies from germline; a read error may be responsible. The rearrangement uses TRBV19 and TRBJ2-7; TRBD1 matches at 7 bases. This CDR3 is 15 amino acids long. Germline CDR1 is LNHDA and CDR2 is SQIVND (reference sequence). CDR3 nucleotides: TGTGCCAGTAGTATTCGAGGGGACAGATCCTACGGGCAGTACTTC. Residues: CASSIRGDRSYGQYF.

This clone is termed medium-sized (0.01 to 0.1%). The genes are TRBV19 and TRBJ1-2; D is perhaps TRBD1 (5 bases). The CDR3 is 13 residues long. Germline CDR1 LNHDA, CDR2 SQIVND (reference sequence). Trimming pared 7 bases from V and 4 bases from J, leaving 13 bases between. CDR3 amino acids: CASNPTGVYGYTF. The CDR3 DNA reads as TGTGCCAGTAACCCCACAGGAGTCTATGGCTACACCTTC.

This clone is medium-sized in the sample. The CDR3, as DNA: TGTGCCAGCAGCCAGATGTCGGCTAATGAAAAACTGTTTTTT. Translated, it gives CASSQMSANEKLFF. This chain connects TRBV7-2 to TRBJ1-4; D ambiguous. The V gene's germline CDR1 is SGHTA and CDR2 FQGNSA. The CDR3 has 14 amino acids. Trimming pared 5 bases from V and 3 bases from J, leaving 10 bases between.

This clone came up a few times. Since the CDR3 does not end with the conserved phenylalanine or tryptophan, this likely comes from a read error. The DNA is left out, because the CDR3 cannot be placed on it with certainty; the CDR3 is given as TCRdb lists it. This chain joins TRBV7-8 and TRBJ1-6; TRBD1, the D gene given by the table, was not confirmed from the DNA. Germline CDR1 SGHVS, CDR2 FQNEAQ. Termini included, the CDR3 measures 8 amino acids. This chain's CDR3 is CASSLPQG.

This clone was seen a few times. The chain uses TRBV28 and TRBJ1-1; TRBD1 aligns across 10 bases. Germline CDR1 MDHEN, CDR2 SYDVKM. The CDR3 contains 16 residues. V was pared by 2 bases and J by 3 bases, with 6 bases of the junction left unmatched. DNA for the CDR3: TGTGCCAGCAGTTTAGAGGGACAGGGGTGGGACACTGAAGCTTTCTTT. Its protein is CASSLEGQGWDTEAFF.

J is TRBJ1-1 and V is TRBV20-1; 7 nucleotides line up with TRBD1. CDR1 and CDR2 (germline): DFQATT, SNEGSKA (reference sequence). This CDR3 comprises 14 residues. With V trimmed by 4 bases and J by 3 bases, 8 bases remained unmatched. The CDR3 loop is CSATHPQGHTEAFF. The CDR3 nucleotides are TGCAGTGCTACCCATCCACAGGGGCACACTGAAGCTTTCTTT.

This clone was seen at least ten times. This CDR3 is also generated by other DNA sequences in the sample. This chain uses TRBV29-1 with TRBJ2-2, with a tentative D call TRBD1 (5 bases). The germline V and J ends were trimmed by 4 bases and 5 bases, with 8 bases remaining between them. The CDR3 runs to 12 residues. In germline, CDR1 is SQVTM, CDR2 ANQGSEA. The CDR3 DNA is TGCAGCGTTGGAAAGGGGACCGGGGAGCTGTTTTTT. Its protein is CSVGKGTGELFF.

Ten or more counts support this clone. The chain combines TRBV28 with TRBJ1-3; D unresolved. Trimming cost V 7 bases and J 0 bases, with 7 bases left between them. The CDR3 extends over 13 amino acids. The germline CDR1 and CDR2 sequences are MDHEN and SYDVKM. The CDR3 protein is CASKDNSGNTIYF. The CDR3 DNA is TGTGCCAGCAAAGACAACTCTGGAAACACCATATATTTT.

This clone was picked up many times. A much larger clone is a single base away; this may be a read error. V is TRBV19 and J is TRBJ2-7; the D gene could be TRBD1 or TRBD2 (5 bases each). The CDR3 has 13 residues. The germline V gene encodes CDR1 LNHDA and CDR2 SQIVND (reference sequence). Trimming removed 5 bases from V and 3 bases from J, with 11 bases in between. This CDR3 reads CASSGGVLYEQYF. CDR3 in DNA: TGTGCCAGTAGTGGGGGAGTGCTCTACGAGCAGTACTTC.

The chain links TRBV30 to TRBJ1-3; unclear D gene. V was pared by 6 bases and J by 0 bases, with 12 bases between. Looked up from germline, CDR1 is GTSNPN and CDR2 is SVGIG (reference sequence). The CDR3 has 14 amino acids. The CDR3 DNA reads as TGTGCCTGCCGTCGGTCCTTCTCTGGAAACACCATATATTTT. It encodes CACRRSFSGNTIYF.

V usage is TRBV11-1 and J usage is TRBJ2-3; D is ambiguous. Germline-derived CDR1 and CDR2 are SGHAT and FQDESV (reference sequence). The CDR3 runs 15 residues. The V gene lost 6 bases and the J gene lost 6 bases, with 19 bases spanning the gap. CDR3 DNA: TGTGCCAGCAGTCATAGCACAGTAGCTACGGATACGCAGTATTTT. Translated, it gives CASSHSTVATDTQYF.

This clone was recorded many times. V usage is TRBV2 and J usage is TRBJ2-4; D unclear. The CDR3 runs to 13 residues. Germline lookup yields CDR1 SNHLY and CDR2 FYNNEI. The V gene lost 4 bases and the J gene lost 6 bases, with 10 bases spanning the gap. Here the CDR3 reads CASSGSSRNIQYF. CDR3 coding DNA: TGTGCCAGCAGTGGCTCTTCCCGAAACATTCAGTACTTC.

This clone was counted only a few times. Just one base apart from a much larger clone, this may be a read error. The genes are TRBV7-9 and TRBJ2-3; no definite D call. CDR1 is SEHNR, CDR2 FQNEAQ, per germline (reference sequence). The CDR3 has 11 residues. Trimming took 3 bases from V and 7 from J, leaving 5 bases between them. The CDR3 DNA reads TGTGCCAGCAGCTTGGGGTATACGCAGTATTTT. Its protein product is CASSLGYTQYF.